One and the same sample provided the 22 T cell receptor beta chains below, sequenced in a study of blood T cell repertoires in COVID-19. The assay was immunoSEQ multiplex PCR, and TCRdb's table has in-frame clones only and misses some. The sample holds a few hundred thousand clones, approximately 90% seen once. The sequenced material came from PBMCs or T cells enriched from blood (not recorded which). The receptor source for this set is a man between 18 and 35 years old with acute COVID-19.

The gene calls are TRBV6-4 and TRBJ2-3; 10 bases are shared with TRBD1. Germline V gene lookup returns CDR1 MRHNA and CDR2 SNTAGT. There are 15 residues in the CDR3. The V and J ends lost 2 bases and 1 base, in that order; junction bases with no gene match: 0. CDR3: CASSDGTGGTDTQYF. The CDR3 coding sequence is TGTGCCAGCAGTGACGGGACAGGGGGCACAGATACGCAGTATTTT.

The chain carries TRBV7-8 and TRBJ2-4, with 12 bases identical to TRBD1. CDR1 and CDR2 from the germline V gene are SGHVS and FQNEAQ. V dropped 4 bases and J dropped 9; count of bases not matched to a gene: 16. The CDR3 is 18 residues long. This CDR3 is CASSSHRGRDRGHVIQYF. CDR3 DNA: TGTGCCAGCAGCTCCCACCGGGGTCGGGACAGGGGGCATGTCATTCAGTACTTC. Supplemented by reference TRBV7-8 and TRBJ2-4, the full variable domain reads GAGVSQSPRYKVAKRGQDVALRCDPISGHVSLFWYQQALGQGPEFLTYFQNEAQLDKSGLPSDRFFAERPEGSVSTLKIQRTQQEDSAVYLCASSSHRGRDRGHVIQYFGAGTRLSVL.

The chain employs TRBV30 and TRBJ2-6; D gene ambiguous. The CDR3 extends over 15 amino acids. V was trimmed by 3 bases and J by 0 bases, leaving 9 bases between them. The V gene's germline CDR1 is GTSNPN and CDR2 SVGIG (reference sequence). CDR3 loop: CAWREVNSGANVLTF. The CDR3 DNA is TGTGCCTGGAGAGAGGTTAACTCTGGGGCCAACGTCCTGACTTTC.

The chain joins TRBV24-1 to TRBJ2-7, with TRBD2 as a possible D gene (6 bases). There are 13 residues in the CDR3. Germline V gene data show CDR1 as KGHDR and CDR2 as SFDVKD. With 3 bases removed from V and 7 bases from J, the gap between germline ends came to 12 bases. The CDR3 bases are TGTGCCACCAGTGATGGAGGGGCGGAAGAGCAGTACTTC. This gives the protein CATSDGGAEEQYF.

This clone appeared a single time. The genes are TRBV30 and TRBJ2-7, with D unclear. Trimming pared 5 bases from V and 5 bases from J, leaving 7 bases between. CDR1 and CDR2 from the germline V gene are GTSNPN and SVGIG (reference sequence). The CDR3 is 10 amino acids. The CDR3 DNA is TGTGCCTGGGGAGCAAACGAGCAGTACTTC. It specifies CAWGANEQYF.

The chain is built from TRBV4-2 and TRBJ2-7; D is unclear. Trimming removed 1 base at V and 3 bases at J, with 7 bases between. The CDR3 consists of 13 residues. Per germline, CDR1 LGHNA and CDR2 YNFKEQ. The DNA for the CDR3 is TGTGCCAGCAGCCAAGTTGTCCTCTACGAGCAGTACTTC. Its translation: CASSQVVLYEQYF.

The CDR3 DNA is TGTGCCAGCAGCAGTAGGGACAGGGGGTATCAGTATGAGCAGTTCTTC. It translates to CASSSRDRGYQYEQFF. This chain joins TRBV5-4 and TRBJ2-1; 11 nucleotides match TRBD1. V was clipped by 4 bases and J by 8 bases; unmatched bases: 11. The CDR3 covers 16 residues. Germline values: CDR1 SGHNT, CDR2 YYREEE (reference sequence).

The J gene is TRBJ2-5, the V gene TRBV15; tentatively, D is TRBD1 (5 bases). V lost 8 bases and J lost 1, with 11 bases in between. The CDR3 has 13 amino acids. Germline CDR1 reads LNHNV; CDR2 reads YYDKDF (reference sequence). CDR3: CATLDNPQETQYF. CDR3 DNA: TGTGCCACCCTGGACAACCCCCAAGAGACCCAGTACTTC.

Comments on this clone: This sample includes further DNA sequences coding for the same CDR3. This CDR3 reads CASSVGQTYEQYF. Here the CDR3 DNA reads TGTGCCAGCAGCGTGGGACAGACCTACGAGCAGTACTTC. The chain links TRBV9 to TRBJ2-7; TRBD1 matches 7 bases. The CDR3 is made up of 13 amino acids. After removal of 2 bases from V and 2 bases from J, the junction contained 1 base not matched to a gene. CDR1 and CDR2 (germline): SGDLS, YYNGEE.

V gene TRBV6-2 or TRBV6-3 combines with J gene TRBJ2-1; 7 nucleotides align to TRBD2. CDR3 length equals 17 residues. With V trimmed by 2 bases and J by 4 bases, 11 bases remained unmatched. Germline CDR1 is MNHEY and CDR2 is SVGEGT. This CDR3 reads CASSYETLGGSYNEQFF. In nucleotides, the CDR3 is TGTGCCAGCAGTTACGAGACGCTGGGCGGGAGTTACAATGAGCAGTTCTTC.

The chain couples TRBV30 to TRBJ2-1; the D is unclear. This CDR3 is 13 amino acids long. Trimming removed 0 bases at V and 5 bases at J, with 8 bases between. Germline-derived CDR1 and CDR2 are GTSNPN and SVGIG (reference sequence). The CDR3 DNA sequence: TGTGCCTGGAGTGTCTTTCCGGACAATGAGCAGTTCTTC. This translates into CAWSVFPDNEQFF.

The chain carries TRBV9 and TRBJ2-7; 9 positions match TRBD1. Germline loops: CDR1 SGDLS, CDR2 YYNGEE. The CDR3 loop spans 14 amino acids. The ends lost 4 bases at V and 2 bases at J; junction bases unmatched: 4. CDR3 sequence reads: CASSPGTGPYEQYF. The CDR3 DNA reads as TGTGCCAGCAGCCCGGGGACAGGGCCCTACGAGCAGTACTTC.

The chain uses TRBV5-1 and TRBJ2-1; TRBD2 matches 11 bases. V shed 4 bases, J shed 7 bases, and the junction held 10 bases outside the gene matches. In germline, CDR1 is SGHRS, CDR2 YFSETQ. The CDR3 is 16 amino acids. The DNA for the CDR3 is TGCGCCAGCAGCAGTGCCGGGACTAGCGGTTGGAATGAGCAGTTCTTC. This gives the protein CASSSAGTSGWNEQFF.

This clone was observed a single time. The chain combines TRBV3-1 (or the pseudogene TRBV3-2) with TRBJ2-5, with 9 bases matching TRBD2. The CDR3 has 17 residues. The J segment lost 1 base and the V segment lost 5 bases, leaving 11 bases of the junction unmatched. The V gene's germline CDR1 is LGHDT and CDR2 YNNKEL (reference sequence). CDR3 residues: CASSDGGRREGQETQYF. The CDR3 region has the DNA TGTGCCAGCAGCGATGGGGGAAGGCGGGAGGGCCAAGAGACCCAGTACTTC.

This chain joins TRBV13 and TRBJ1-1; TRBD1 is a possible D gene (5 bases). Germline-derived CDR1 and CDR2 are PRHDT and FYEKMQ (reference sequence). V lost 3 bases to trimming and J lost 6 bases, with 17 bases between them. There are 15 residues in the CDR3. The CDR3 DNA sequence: TGTGCCAGCAGCTTTACACAGGACCCACCGGCTGAAGCTTTCTTT. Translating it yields CASSFTQDPPAEAFF.

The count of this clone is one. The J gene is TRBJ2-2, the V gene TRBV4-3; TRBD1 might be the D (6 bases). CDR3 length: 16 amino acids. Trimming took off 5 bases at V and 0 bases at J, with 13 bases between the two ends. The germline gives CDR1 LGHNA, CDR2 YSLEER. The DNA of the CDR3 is TGCGCCAGCAGCGCAGATCGGACAGCGAACACCGGGGAGCTGTTTTTT. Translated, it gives CASSADRTANTGELFF.

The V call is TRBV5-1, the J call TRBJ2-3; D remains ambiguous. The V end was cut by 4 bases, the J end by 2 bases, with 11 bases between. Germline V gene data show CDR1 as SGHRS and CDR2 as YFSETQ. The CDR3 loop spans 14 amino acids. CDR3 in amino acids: CASSLGSHTDTQYF. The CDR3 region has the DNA TGCGCCAGCAGCCTAGGTTCCCACACAGATACGCAGTATTTT. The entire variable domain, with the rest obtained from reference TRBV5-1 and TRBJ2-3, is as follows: KAGVTQTPRYLIKTRGQQVTLSCSPISGHRSVSWYQQTPGQGLQFLFEYFSETQRNKGNFPGRFSGRQFSNSRSEMNVSTLELGDSALYLCASSLGSHTDTQYFGPGTRLTVL.

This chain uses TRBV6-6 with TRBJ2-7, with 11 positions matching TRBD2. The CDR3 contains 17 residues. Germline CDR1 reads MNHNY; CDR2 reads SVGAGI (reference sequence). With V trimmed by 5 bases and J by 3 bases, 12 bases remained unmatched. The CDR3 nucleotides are TGTGCCAGCAGTCGTTATAGCGGGAGGGCCCCCCTCTACGAGCAGTACTTC. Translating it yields CASSRYSGRAPLYEQYF.

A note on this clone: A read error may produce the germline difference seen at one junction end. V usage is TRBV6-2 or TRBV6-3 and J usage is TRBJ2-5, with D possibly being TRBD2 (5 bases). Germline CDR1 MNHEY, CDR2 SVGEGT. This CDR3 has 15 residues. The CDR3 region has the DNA TGTGCCAGCAGTAACTCCGGAGCTCGGAGGGAGACCCAGTACTTC. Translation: CASSNSGARRETQYF.

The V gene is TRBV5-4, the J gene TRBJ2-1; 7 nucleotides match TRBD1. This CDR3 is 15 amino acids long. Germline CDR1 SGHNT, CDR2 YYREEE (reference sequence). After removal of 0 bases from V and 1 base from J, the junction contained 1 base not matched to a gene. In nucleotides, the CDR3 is TGTGCCAGCAGCTTGGAGACAGGGTCCTACAATGAGCAGTTCTTC. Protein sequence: CASSLETGSYNEQFF.

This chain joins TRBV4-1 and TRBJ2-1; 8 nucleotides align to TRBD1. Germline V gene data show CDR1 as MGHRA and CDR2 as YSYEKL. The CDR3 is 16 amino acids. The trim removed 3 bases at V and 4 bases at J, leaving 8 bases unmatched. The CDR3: CASSHSPGGAYNEQFF. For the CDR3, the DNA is TGCGCCAGCAGCCACTCCCCAGGGGGCGCTTACAATGAGCAGTTCTTC.

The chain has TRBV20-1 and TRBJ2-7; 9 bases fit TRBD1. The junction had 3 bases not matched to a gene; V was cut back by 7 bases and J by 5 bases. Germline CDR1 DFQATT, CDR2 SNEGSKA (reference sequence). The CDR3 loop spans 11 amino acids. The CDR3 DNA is TGCAGTGGTAACAGGGGGCACGAGCAGTACTTC. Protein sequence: CSGNRGHEQYF.